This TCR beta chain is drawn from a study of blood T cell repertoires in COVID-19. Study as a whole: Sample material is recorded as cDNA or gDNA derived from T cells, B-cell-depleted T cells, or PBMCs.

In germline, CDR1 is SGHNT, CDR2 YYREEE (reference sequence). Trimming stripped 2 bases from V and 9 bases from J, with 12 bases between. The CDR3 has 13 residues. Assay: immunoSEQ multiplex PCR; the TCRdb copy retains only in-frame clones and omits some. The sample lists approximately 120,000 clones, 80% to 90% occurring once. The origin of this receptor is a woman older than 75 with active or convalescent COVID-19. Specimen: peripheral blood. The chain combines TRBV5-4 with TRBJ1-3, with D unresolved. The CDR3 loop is CASSLGLESTIYF. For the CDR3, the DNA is TGTGCCAGCAGCTTAGGACTGGAGAGCACCATATATTTT.